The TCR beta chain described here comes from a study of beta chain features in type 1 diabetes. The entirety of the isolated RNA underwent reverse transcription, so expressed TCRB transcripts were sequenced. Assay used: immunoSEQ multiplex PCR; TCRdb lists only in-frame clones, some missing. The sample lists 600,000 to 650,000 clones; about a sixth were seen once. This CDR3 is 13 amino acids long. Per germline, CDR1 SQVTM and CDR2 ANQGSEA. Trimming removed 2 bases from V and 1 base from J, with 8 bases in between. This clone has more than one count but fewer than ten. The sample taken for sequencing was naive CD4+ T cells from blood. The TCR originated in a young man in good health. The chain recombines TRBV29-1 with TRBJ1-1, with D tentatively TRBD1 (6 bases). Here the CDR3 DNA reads TGCAGCGTTGAAAGACAGGAGAACACTGAAGCTTTCTTT. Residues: CSVERQENTEAFF.